The T cell receptor delta chain described here comes from a study of γδ T cells in repeated Plasmodium falciparum infection. Study information: The natural-infection arm compared Malian children under seasonal malaria with matched Australian children. Timepoints: baseline, immediately before selected infections, and 21 days after every infection.

Germline CDR1 is TSWWSYY and CDR2 is QGS. This CDR3 is 20 amino acids long. Whole-study results and caveats: Compared with Australian children, Malian Vdelta2-negative repertoires seemed more clonal, less diverse, less shared.

TCRdb redid the clone calls on the multiplex PCR reads with CATT. The sample carries 85,000 to 100,000 delta-chain clones, less than 1% recorded once. Bulk repertoires came from Vgamma9/Vdelta2+ or Vdelta2-negative gammadelta T cells flow-sorted from PBMC. Concerning this clone itself: The antigen is unknown. The protein in TCRdb stems from a much larger clone and differs at residue 17 from this DNA's translation, likely a read error; here the protein is translated from the DNA.

The chain employs TRDV1 and TRDJ1; either TRDD1, TRDD2 or TRDD3 may supply D (5 bases each). The J gene was not available in TCRdb and was assigned here by matching the DNA to germline segments. Sequencing input: gamma-delta T cells from blood. The TCR comes from a pool of human donors (malaria-infected and uninfected, not separated). The CDR3 reads CALAHFRGIIDIVRADRLIF. CDR3 sequence (DNA): TGTGCTCTGGCGCACTTCCGCGGGATTATTGACATAGTCAGGGCCGATAGACTCATCTTT.